This TCR beta chain is from a study of blood T cell repertoires in COVID-19. In the study overall: There were acute and convalescent COVID-19 samples, and they came from the United States, Italy and Spain.

In the authors' methods: For nucleated cells, counts were estimated from reference gene primer amplification. Produced via immunoSEQ multiplex PCR; TCRdb's table is partial and in-frame only. That table furnishes V, J and clone size, whereas the DNA furnished D and trimming. The sample includes about 180,000 clones, more than 70% of them seen just once. This clone has more than one count but fewer than ten. What was sequenced was peripheral blood. This TCR was recovered from a woman in her 30s with acute or convalescent COVID-19.

The CDR3 here is CSASSSGSYNEQFF. In nucleotides, the CDR3 is TGCAGTGCTAGTTCTAGCGGATCCTACAATGAGCAGTTCTTC. The rearrangement uses TRBV20-1 and TRBJ2-1; 7 bases match TRBD2. Germline V gives CDR1 DFQATT, CDR2 SNEGSKA (reference sequence). The length of the CDR3 is 14 residues. Trimming at V came to 3 bases and at J to 1 base, leaving 3 bases not matched to a gene.